Below are 7 T cell receptor beta chains sequenced from a single sample in a study of blood T cell repertoires in COVID-19. The table came from immunoSEQ multiplex PCR; TCRdb's copy has only in-frame clones and leaves some out. The sample records under 300,000 clones, roughly three quarters being singletons. Sequencing input: peripheral blood. The receptors here all came from a woman aged 40 to 50 with active or convalescent COVID-19.

CDR3 coding DNA: TGTGCCAGCAGCCCAACCCAGGCAGGGGGCGCGAGCACAGATACGCAGTATTTT. This translates into CASSPTQAGGASTDTQYF. The chain carries TRBV7-9 and TRBJ2-3; the match to TRBD1 covers 8 bases. Germline CDR1 is SEHNR and CDR2 is FQNEAQ (reference sequence). The CDR3 covers 18 residues. Trimming at V came to 5 bases and at J to 0 bases, leaving 13 bases not matched to a gene.

The chain links TRBV7-3 to TRBJ2-1; a weak D match, TRBD2 (7 bases). The CDR3 runs 16 residues. Trimming stripped 5 bases from V and 3 bases from J, with 17 bases between. Germline V CDR1 and CDR2: SGHTA, FQGTGA. The CDR3 here is CASSPEGGARYNEQFF. CDR3 sequence (DNA): TGTGCCAGCAGCCCCGAGGGGGGGGCCCGCTACAATGAGCAGTTCTTC.

This chain uses TRBV27 with TRBJ2-4; tentatively, D is TRBD1 (5 bases). This CDR3 is 14 amino acids long. V lost 7 bases, J lost 2 bases, and 12 bases lay in between. Germline CDR1 reads MNHEY; CDR2 reads SMNVEV (reference sequence). The chain's CDR3 is CASIRGIPKNIQYF. CDR3 nucleotides: TGTGCCAGCATAAGGGGCATCCCCAAAAACATTCAGTACTTC.

The chain links TRBV10-3 to TRBJ1-1; 8 bases agree with TRBD1. The V segment lost 6 bases and the J segment 1 base; nucleotides outside the gene matches: 13. The CDR3 consists of 17 residues. Germline V gene lookup returns CDR1 ENHRY and CDR2 SYGVKD. CDR3 in DNA: TGTGCCATCAGATTCGGACAGGGAGTAGGTTGGAACACTGAAGCTTTCTTT. Protein sequence: CAIRFGQGVGWNTEAFF.

The V and J genes are TRBV19 and TRBJ2-2; D uncertain. V was cut by 7 bases and J by 5 bases, with 8 bases left in between. The CDR3 loop spans 12 amino acids. Germline V lookup: CDR1 LNHDA, CDR2 SQIVND (reference sequence). The CDR3 region is CASIPRTGELFF. The CDR3 DNA reads TGTGCCAGTATCCCGCGTACCGGGGAGCTGTTTTTT.

In this sample, this clone turned up once. The gene calls are TRBV29-1 and TRBJ1-1; D remains unclear. From germline, CDR1 is SQVTM and CDR2 ANQGSEA. V was trimmed by 4 bases and J by 8 bases, leaving 8 bases between them. The length of the CDR3 is 10 residues. The CDR3 DNA reads as TGCAGCGTTGTGGCGGGGGAAGCTTTCTTT. It yields the protein CSVVAGEAFF.

The chain carries TRBV18 and TRBJ1-1; TRBD1 is a possible D gene (5 bases). The V gene's germline CDR1 is KGHSH and CDR2 LQKENI. V was trimmed by 2 bases and J by 0 bases, leaving 10 bases between them. CDR3 size: 15 residues. This chain's CDR3 is CASSPGRGMNTEAFF. CDR3 nucleotides: TGTGCCAGCTCACCAGGAAGGGGCATGAACACTGAAGCTTTCTTT.